This entry is about one TCR beta chain. The record originates from a study of blood T cell repertoires in COVID-19. Study context: Sources were T cells, B-cell-depleted T cells, or PBMCs; the material itself was cDNA or gDNA.

V lost 4 bases and J lost 3, with 16 bases in between. The V gene's germline CDR1 is LNHDA and CDR2 SQIVND (reference sequence). This CDR3 contains 15 residues. The assay was immunoSEQ multiplex PCR, and TCRdb's table has in-frame clones only and misses some. The sample consists of fewer than 80,000 clones, 70% to 80% of them appearing once. The chain is built from TRBV19 and TRBJ2-7, with a tentative D call TRBD1 (5 bases). This receptor was identified in a woman at least 80 years old with active or convalescent COVID-19. The sample comprised peripheral blood. CDR3 sequence reads: CASSTRTRQSYEQYF. CDR3 bases: TGTGCCAGTAGTACCCGGACACGGCAGAGCTACGAGCAGTACTTC. Using reference TRBV19 and TRBJ2-7 for the parts outside the CDR3, the full variable domain is DGGITQSPKYLFRKEGQNVTLSCEQNLNHDAMYWYRQDPGQGLRLIYYSQIVNDFQKGDIAEGYSVSREKKESFPLTVTSAQKNPTAFYLCASSTRTRQSYEQYFGPGTRLTVT.